This T cell receptor (beta chain) was captured in a study of blood T cells in healthy people across ages. Germline V gene lookup returns CDR1 MNHEY and CDR2 SVGAGI. Trimming cost V 4 bases and J 6 bases; bases outside gene matches: 9. This CDR3 is 15 amino acids long. A second PCR of 7 to 11 cycles used a sample-barcoded 5' primer and a J-beta primer mix. Each CDR3 protein is one row after TCRdb ran MiXCR on the 5' RACE reads. The sample includes some 1,800,000 distinct CDR3 sequences, about 39% of them seen just once. The rearrangement links TRBV6-5 to TRBJ1-2, with 9 nucleotides matching TRBD1. The receptor was derived from a human donor in good health. The sample consisted of blood. This CDR3 reads CASSSGQGIINGYTF. In DNA, the CDR3 is TGTGCCAGCAGTTCTGGACAGGGGATAATAAATGGCTACACCTTC.